This entry describes one T cell receptor (beta chain). These data belong to a study of blood T cell repertoires in COVID-19. About the study: Samples representing acute and convalescent COVID-19 were sourced from the United States, Italy and Spain. T cells, B-cell-depleted T cells, or PBMCs supplied cDNA or gDNA.

Study processing details: Estimation of nucleated cell counts relied on the amplification of reference gene primers. The protocol was immunoSEQ multiplex PCR, while the TCRdb copy is restricted to in-frame clones and leaves out a portion. The V and J calls and clone size come from that table; D and trimming were worked out from the DNA. This table has about 160,000 clones, approximately 81% appearing once. Trimming took 0 bases from V and 3 from J; bases not matched to a gene: 1. CDR1 and CDR2 from the germline V gene are SEHNR and FQNEAQ (reference sequence). The CDR3 runs 15 residues. This sequence was found in a man aged 18 to 30 with active or convalescent COVID-19. The rearrangement joins TRBV7-9 to TRBJ2-7, with 11 bases lining up with TRBD2. Sequencing input: peripheral blood. Here the CDR3 reads CASSLAGTSGYEQYF. The CDR3 region has the DNA TGTGCCAGCAGCTTAGCGGGGACTAGCGGCTACGAGCAGTACTTC.